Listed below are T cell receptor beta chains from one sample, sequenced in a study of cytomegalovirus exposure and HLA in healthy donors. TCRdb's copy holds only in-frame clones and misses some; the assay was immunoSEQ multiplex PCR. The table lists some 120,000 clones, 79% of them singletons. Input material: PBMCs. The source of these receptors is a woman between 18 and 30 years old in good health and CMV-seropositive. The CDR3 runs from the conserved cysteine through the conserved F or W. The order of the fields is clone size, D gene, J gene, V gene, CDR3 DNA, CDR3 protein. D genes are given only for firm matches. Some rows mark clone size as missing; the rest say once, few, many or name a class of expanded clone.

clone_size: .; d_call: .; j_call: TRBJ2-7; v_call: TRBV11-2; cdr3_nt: TGTGCCAGCAGCTTGGGGGGTGAGTACGAGCAGTACTTC; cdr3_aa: CASSLGGEYEQYF
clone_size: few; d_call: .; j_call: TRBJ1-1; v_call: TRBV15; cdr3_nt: TGTGCCACCAGCAGGTCAGGCCTGGAAGCTTTCTTT; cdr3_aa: CATSRSGLEAFF
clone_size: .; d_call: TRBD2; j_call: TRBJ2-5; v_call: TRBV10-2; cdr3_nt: TGCGCCAGTGAACTAGCGGGAGACCAAGAGACCCAGTACTTC; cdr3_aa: CASELAGDQETQYF
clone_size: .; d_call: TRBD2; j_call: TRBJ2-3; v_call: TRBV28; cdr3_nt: TGTGCCAGCAGTCCCTCAAAGCGGGAGCCAGATACGCAGTATTTT; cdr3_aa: CASSPSKREPDTQYF
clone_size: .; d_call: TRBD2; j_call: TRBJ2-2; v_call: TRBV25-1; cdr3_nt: TGCGCCAGCAGTGGACTTGTAGCGGGAGTGAGGACCGGGGAGCTGTTTTTT; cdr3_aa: CASSGLVAGVRTGELFF
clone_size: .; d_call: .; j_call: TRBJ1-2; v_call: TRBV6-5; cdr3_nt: TGTGCCAGCAGTTACGGAGGCTCAGGCTACACCTTC; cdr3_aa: CASSYGGSGYTF
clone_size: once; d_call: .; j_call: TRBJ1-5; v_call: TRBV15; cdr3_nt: TGTGCCACCAGCAGAGCTCCAGGGTTACATCAGCCCCAGCATTTT; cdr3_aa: CATSRAPGLHQPQHF
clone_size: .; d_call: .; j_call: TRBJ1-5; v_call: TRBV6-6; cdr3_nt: TGTGCCAGCAGTTACTCGATAACTGGAGACCCCCAGCATTTT; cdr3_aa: CASSYSITGDPQHF
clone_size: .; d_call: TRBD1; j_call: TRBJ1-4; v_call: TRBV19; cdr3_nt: TGTGCCAGCCGCCCGGGGGACAGCGAGAATGAAAAACTGTTTTTT; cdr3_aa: CASRPGDSENEKLFF
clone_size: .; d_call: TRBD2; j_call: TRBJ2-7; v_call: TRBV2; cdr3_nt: TGTGCCAGCGCATATACCGGGACTAGCGGTACCTACGAGCAGTACTTC; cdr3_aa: CASAYTGTSGTYEQYF
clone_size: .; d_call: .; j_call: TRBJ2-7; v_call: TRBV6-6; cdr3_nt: TGTGCCAGCAGGCGACAGCTTCGAATTTCCTACGAGCAGTACTTC; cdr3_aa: CASRRQLRISYEQYF
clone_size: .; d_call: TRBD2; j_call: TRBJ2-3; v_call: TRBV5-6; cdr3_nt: TGTGCCAGCAGTTTACTAGCGAATACAGATACGCAGTATTTT; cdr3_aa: CASSLLANTDTQYF
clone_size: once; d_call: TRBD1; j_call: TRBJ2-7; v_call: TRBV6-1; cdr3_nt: TGTGCCAGCAGTGAGAGGACAGGGGACTACGAGCAGTACTTC; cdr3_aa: CASSERTGDYEQYF
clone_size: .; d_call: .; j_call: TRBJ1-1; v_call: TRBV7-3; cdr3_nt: TGTGCCAGCAGCCTCCTGGGGGGAGAGAACACTGAAGCTTTCTTT; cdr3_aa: CASSLLGGENTEAFF
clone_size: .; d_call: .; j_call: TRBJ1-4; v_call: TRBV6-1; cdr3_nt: TGTGCCAGCAGTGAAAATCCAGAGGTTGGTGAAAAACTGTTTTTT; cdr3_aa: CASSENPEVGEKLFF
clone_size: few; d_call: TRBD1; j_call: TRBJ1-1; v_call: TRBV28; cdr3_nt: TGTGCCAGCAGTTTATATATAGGGGGCCTTGAAAACACTGAAGCTTTCTTT; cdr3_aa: CASSLYIGGLENTEAFF
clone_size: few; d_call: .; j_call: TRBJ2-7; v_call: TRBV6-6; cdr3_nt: TGTGCCAGCAGTTACTCGTTCACTTCCTACGAGCAGTACTTC; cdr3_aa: CASSYSFTSYEQYF
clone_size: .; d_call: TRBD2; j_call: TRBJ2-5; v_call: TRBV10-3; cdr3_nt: TGTGCCATCAGCCGACTAGCGGGAGCTTCTGAGACCCAGTACTTC; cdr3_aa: CAISRLAGASETQYF
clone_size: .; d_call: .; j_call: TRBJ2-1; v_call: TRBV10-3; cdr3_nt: TGTGCCATCAGTGAGTCGAGCGTCGAGCAGTTCTTC; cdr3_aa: CAISESSVEQFF
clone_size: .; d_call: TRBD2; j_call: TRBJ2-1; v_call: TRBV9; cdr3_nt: TGTGCCAGCAGCGTTAAACTAGCGGGACCCGATGAGCAGTTCTTC; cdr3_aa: CASSVKLAGPDEQFF
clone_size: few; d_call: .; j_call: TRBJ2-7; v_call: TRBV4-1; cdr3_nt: TGCGCCAGCAGCCGGGACATACCCTACGAGCAGTACTTC; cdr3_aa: CASSRDIPYEQYF
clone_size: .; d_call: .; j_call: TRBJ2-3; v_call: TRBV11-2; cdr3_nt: TGTGCCAGCAGCTTATTCAGGGGCCCGAATACGCAGTATTTT; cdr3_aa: CASSLFRGPNTQYF
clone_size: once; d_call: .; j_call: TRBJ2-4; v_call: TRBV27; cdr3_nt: TGTGCCAGCAGTAGGGGGGGGTCCAAAAACATTCAGTACTTC; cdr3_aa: CASSRGGSKNIQYF
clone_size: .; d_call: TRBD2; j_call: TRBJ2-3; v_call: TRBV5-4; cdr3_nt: TGTGCCAGCAGCTCAAGGACTAGCCCGGAGAATACGCAGTATTTT; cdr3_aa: CASSSRTSPENTQYF
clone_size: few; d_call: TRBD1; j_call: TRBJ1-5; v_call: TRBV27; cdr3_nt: TGTGCCAGCAGTCCCCTCCAAACAGGGGCGGTCCAGCCCCAGCATTTT; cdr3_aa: CASSPLQTGAVQPQHF
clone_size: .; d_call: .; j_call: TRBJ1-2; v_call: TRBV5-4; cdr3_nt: TGTGCCAGCAGCTTGGTAGAGGGGGATACCTATGGCTACACCTTC; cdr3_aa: CASSLVEGDTYGYTF
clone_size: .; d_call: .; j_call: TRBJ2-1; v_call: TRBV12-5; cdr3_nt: TGTGCTAGTGGTTTGGGCGGTTTAGTTAATGAGCAGTTCTTC; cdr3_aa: CASGLGGLVNEQFF
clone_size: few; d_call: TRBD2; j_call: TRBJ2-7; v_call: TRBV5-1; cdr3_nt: TGCGCCAGCAGCTGGACTAGCGGCTACGAGCAGTACTTC; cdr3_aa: CASSWTSGYEQYF
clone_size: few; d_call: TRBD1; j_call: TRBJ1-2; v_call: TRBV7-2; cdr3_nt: TGTGCCAGCAGCTTCCCGGGACAGGGGGCCTATGGCTACACCTTC; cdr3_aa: CASSFPGQGAYGYTF
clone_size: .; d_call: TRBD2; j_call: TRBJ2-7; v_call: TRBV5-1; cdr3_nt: TGCGCCAGCAGCTTGCGGGAGGGAAGGACCTACGAGCAGTACTTC; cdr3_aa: CASSLREGRTYEQYF